The text below deals with one TCR beta chain. Its specificity is unknown. The source of the sample is a study of T cell responses to AZD1222 COVID-19 vaccine. Study findings and constraints: Clonal diversity may have been underestimated, and the donors were mostly white British, with more females than males.

TCRdb's table, derived via immunoSEQ multiplex PCR, lists solely in-frame clones and lacks some. The sample yields roughly 140,000 clones, about 90% seen once. Trimming cost V 1 base and J 4 bases; bases outside gene matches: 7. The CDR3 loop spans 16 amino acids. Germline V gene sequence: CDR1 SGHTA, CDR2 FQGNSA. This receptor was taken from an adult in good health. The sequencing used peripheral blood, collected on day 0 of AZD1222 vaccination. The V and J genes are TRBV7-2 and TRBJ1-5; 7 positions agree with TRBD1. The CDR3 loop is CASSLGKGRGNQPQHF. In DNA form, the CDR3 reads TGTGCCAGCAGCTTAGGAAAAGGCAGGGGGAATCAGCCCCAGCATTTT.